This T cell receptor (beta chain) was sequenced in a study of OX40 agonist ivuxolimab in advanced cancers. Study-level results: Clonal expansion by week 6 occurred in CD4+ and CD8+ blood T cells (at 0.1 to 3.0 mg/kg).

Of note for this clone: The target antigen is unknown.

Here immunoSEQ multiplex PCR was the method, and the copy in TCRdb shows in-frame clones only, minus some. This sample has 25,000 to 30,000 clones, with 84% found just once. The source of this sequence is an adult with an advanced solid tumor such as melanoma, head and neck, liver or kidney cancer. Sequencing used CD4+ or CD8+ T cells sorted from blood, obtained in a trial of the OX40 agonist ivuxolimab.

The CDR3 sequence: CASSQTGTSGRDTQYF. CDR3 bases: TGCGCCAGCAGCCAGACCGGGACTAGCGGTCGAGATACGCAGTATTTT. This chain links TRBV4-1 with TRBJ2-3; 11 bases match TRBD2. This CDR3 comprises 16 residues. Unmatched junction bases numbered 7, after V lost 3 bases and J lost 5 bases. The V gene's germline CDR1 is MGHRA and CDR2 YSYEKL.